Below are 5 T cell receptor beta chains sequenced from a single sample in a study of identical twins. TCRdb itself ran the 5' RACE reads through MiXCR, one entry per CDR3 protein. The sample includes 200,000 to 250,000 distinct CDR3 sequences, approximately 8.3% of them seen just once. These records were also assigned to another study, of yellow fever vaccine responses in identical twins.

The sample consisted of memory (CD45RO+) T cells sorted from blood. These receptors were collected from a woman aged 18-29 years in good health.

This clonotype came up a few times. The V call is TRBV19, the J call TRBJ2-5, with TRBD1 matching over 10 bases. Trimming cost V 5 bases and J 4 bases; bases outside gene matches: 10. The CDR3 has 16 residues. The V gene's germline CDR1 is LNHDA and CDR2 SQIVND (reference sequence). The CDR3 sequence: CASSSLRRDRGETQYF. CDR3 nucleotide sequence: TGTGCCAGTAGTTCCTTACGCCGGGACAGGGGAGAGACCCAGTACTTC.

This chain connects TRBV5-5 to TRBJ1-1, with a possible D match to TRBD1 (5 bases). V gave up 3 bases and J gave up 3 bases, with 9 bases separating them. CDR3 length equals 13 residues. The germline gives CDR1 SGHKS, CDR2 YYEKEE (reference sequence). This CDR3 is CASSWGGDTEAFF. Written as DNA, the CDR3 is TGTGCCAGCAGCTGGGGGGGGGACACTGAAGCTTTCTTT.

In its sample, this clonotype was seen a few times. DNA for the CDR3: TGTGCCAGCAGCTTTTGGGTAGTCTCCTACGAGCAGTACTTC. This sequence encodes CASSFWVVSYEQYF. This chain joins TRBV11-2 and TRBJ2-7; no firm D call. Germline V gene sequence: CDR1 SGHAT, CDR2 FQNNGV. The CDR3 has 14 residues. V gave up 3 bases and J gave up 0 bases, with 9 bases separating them.

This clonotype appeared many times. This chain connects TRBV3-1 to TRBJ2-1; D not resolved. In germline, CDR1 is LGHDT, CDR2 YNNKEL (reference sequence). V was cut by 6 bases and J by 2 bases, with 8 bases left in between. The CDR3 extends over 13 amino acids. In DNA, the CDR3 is TGTGCCAGCAGTGACTTGACCTACAATGAGCAGTTCTTC. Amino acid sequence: CASSDLTYNEQFF.

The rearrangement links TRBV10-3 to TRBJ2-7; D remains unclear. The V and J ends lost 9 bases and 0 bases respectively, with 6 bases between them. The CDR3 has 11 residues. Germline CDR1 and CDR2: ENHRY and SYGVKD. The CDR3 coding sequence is TGTGCCATGAGTACCTCCTACGAGCAGTACTTC. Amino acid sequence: CAMSTSYEQYF.